This entry is about one T cell receptor beta chain. Its antigen is currently unknown. Germline CDR1 reads MDHEN; CDR2 reads SYDVKM. Between the trimmed V and J ends, which lost 4 bases and 8 bases, there was a span of 11 bases. The CDR3 is 12 residues long. The source of the sample is a study of shared clonotypes between healthy human individuals. On the study more broadly: Per-donor plates numbered three CD4 naive, three CD4 memory, two CD8 naive and one CD8 memory.

Sequencing was performed with immunoSEQ multiplex PCR; in TCRdb, only in-frame clones are kept and a portion is missing. The sample lists nearly 1,000,000 clones, approximately 76% occurring once. General observations from the study: Having only a few donors restricted how much genetic and exposure-history diversity was captured.

The TCR originated in a man between 18 and 29 years old in good health. The sequenced material came from memory CD4+ T cells sorted from blood. Regarding subset: CD45RA-negative fraction. The chain links TRBV28 to TRBJ1-2, with a possible D match to TRBD1 (5 bases). Here the CDR3 reads CASSYGTGGYTF. DNA of the CDR3: TGTGCCAGCAGTTACGGGACGGGGGGCTACACCTTC.